This entry lists 30 T cell receptor beta chains sequenced from one sample in a study of blood T cell repertoires in COVID-19 (dated by TCRdb to the early 2020s). The method behind the library was the immunoSEQ multiplex PCR assay. TCRdb's version of the immuneACCESS table is confined to in-frame rearrangements and falls short of the full clone set. An unresolved V gene accounts for under half of the shortfall where checked; the remainder is of unknown origin. In this sample the table shows about 160,000 clones, 87% of which occur a single time. The ten largest clones capture about 3.9% of the sample. The sequenced sample was peripheral blood. Source of these receptors: a woman in her fifties or sixties who had recovered from COVID-19.

V is TRBV4-2 and J is TRBJ2-5; 10 bases are a match to TRBD2. This CDR3 is built from 16 residues. The V gene's germline CDR1 is LGHNA and CDR2 YNFKEQ. With V trimmed by 1 base and J by 1 base, 3 bases remained unmatched. CDR3 loop: CASSQVAGGPQETQYF. In DNA form, the CDR3 reads TGTGCCAGCAGCCAAGTAGCGGGGGGACCCCAAGAGACCCAGTACTTC.

This CDR3 reads CASSPTSGTASYSGANVLTF. The CDR3 DNA sequence: TGTGCCAGCTCACCAACGTCCGGGACAGCTTCCTACTCTGGGGCCAACGTCCTGACTTTC. This chain connects TRBV18 to TRBJ2-6, with 7 positions matching TRBD1. The germline gives CDR1 KGHSH, CDR2 LQKENI. With V trimmed by 2 bases and J by 0 bases, 13 bases remained unmatched. This CDR3 has 20 residues.

The CDR3 sequence: CASSLDTYNEQFF. The CDR3 bases are TGTGCCAGCAGCTTGGACACATACAATGAGCAGTTCTTC. The chain couples TRBV7-2 to TRBJ2-1; the D gene is possibly TRBD1 (5 bases). This CDR3 spans 13 amino acids. Germline CDR1 reads SGHTA; CDR2 reads FQGNSA. V lost 3 bases and J 4 bases, leaving 7 bases between the germline ends. Filled out from reference TRBV7-2 and TRBJ2-1, the complete variable domain reads GAGVSQSPSNKVTEKGKDVELRCDPISGHTALYWYRQSLGQGLEFLIYFQGNSAPDKSGLPSDRFSAERTGGSVSTLTIQRTQQEDSAVYLCASSLDTYNEQFFGPGTRLTVL.

The genes are TRBV5-1 and TRBJ1-1; 10 nucleotides line up with TRBD1. Germline CDR1 and CDR2: SGHRS and YFSETQ. V lost 4 bases to trimming and J lost 0 bases; unmatched junction nucleotides: 6. This CDR3 is 16 amino acids long. Here the CDR3 DNA reads TGCGCCAGCAGCCTGAGACAGGGGGCTCTGAACACTGAAGCTTTCTTT. Amino acid sequence: CASSLRQGALNTEAFF. Based on the CDR3 plus reference TRBV5-1 and TRBJ1-1, the full variable domain is KAGVTQTPRYLIKTRGQQVTLSCSPISGHRSVSWYQQTPGQGLQFLFEYFSETQRNKGNFPGRFSGRQFSNSRSEMNVSTLELGDSALYLCASSLRQGALNTEAFFGQGTRLTVV.

The chain joins TRBV5-4 to TRBJ2-1; 9 nucleotides match TRBD1. This CDR3 region has 13 residues. Trimming at V came to 8 bases and at J to 8 bases, leaving 8 bases not matched to a gene. The germline V gene encodes CDR1 SGHNT and CDR2 YYREEE (reference sequence). CDR3 bases: TGTGCCAGTAACCGGGACAGGGTCTATGAGCAGTTCTTC. This sequence encodes CASNRDRVYEQFF.

The V and J genes are TRBV19 and TRBJ2-5; D may be TRBD1 (6 bases). Germline V gene sequence: CDR1 LNHDA, CDR2 SQIVND (reference sequence). This CDR3 has 15 amino acids. The germline V and J ends were trimmed by 1 base and 2 bases, with 11 bases remaining between them. CDR3 amino acids: CASSIARGVQETQYF. CDR3 DNA sequence: TGTGCCAGTAGTATAGCCAGGGGCGTTCAAGAGACCCAGTACTTC.

The chain joins TRBV21-1 to TRBJ1-4; the table's D gene call, TRBD1, was not cross checked with the DNA. TRBV21-1 is listed as a pseudogene. The CDR3 has 12 amino acids. This CDR3 is CASTDPRAQLFF. The CDR3 nucleotides read TGTGCCAGCACCGACCCCAGGGCACAACTGTTTTTT.

The genes are TRBV28 and TRBJ1-3; 9 positions agree with TRBD1. The length of the CDR3 is 16 residues. The V segment lost 2 bases and the J segment 2 bases; nucleotides outside the gene matches: 4. CDR1 is MDHEN and CDR2 is SYDVKM in the germline V gene. CDR3 in DNA: TGTGCCAGCAGTTTACACGGACAGGGGACTGGAAACACCATATATTTT. Translation gives CASSLHGQGTGNTIYF.

V usage is TRBV4-1 and J usage is TRBJ1-1; D perhaps matches TRBD1 (5 bases). The germline V and J ends were trimmed by 1 base and 1 base, with 10 bases remaining between them. Germline CDR1 MGHRA, CDR2 YSYEKL. The length of the CDR3 is 15 residues. The CDR3 nucleotides are TGCGCCAGCAGCCAAGTTCCCGGGGGGAACACTGAAGCTTTCTTT. The encoded protein is CASSQVPGGNTEAFF.

The chain joins TRBV12-3 or TRBV12-4 to TRBJ1-2; maybe TRBD1 (5 bases). The CDR3 extends over 11 amino acids. The CDR3 region is CVGGTLGGYTF. In DNA form, the CDR3 reads TGTGTAGGAGGGACCTTGGGTGGCTACACCTTC.

V is TRBV28 and J is TRBJ1-4, with 9 bases aligning to TRBD1. The CDR3 is made up of 15 amino acids. Germline values: CDR1 MDHEN, CDR2 SYDVKM. J was trimmed by 4 bases and V by 0 bases; bases with no gene match: 0. CDR3 in amino acids: CASSLWDRGNEKLFF. The CDR3 DNA reads as TGTGCCAGCAGTTTATGGGACAGGGGTAATGAAAAACTGTTTTTT.

J is TRBJ2-7 and V is TRBV15; TRBD2 matches at 9 bases. Germline lookup yields CDR1 LNHNV and CDR2 YYDKDF (reference sequence). The CDR3 contains 14 residues. Germline trimming cut 3 bases from V and 4 bases from J; bases unmatched to any gene: 4. The CDR3 region is CATSRAGGPYEQYF. The CDR3 DNA reads as TGTGCCACCAGCAGGGCGGGGGGGCCTTACGAGCAGTACTTC. The whole variable domain, filled in from reference TRBV15 and TRBJ2-7, reads DAMVIQNPRYQVTQFGKPVTLSCSQTLNHNVMYWYQQKSSQAPKLLFHYYDKDFNNEADTPDNFQSRRPNTSFCFLDIRSPGLGDTAMYLCATSRAGGPYEQYFGPGTRLTVT.

The count of this clone is one. The V call is TRBV4-1, the J call TRBJ1-2; 11 nucleotides align to TRBD1. The V segment lost 3 bases and the J segment 7 bases; nucleotides outside the gene matches: 4. CDR1 MGHRA and CDR2 YSYEKL come from the germline V gene. The CDR3 runs to 14 residues. CDR3 loop: CASSHGQGAGGYTF. CDR3 in DNA: TGCGCCAGCAGCCATGGACAGGGGGCAGGTGGCTACACCTTC.

V is TRBV27 and J is TRBJ2-3; the match to TRBD2 covers 13 bases. The CDR3 covers 19 residues. Germline lookup yields CDR1 MNHEY and CDR2 SMNVEV (reference sequence). Germline trimming cut 4 bases from V and 2 bases from J; bases unmatched to any gene: 12. CDR3 coding DNA: TGTGCCAGCAGTTCAGGGACTAGCGGGGTAAATAAAATCACAGATACGCAGTATTTT. Translation: CASSSGTSGVNKITDTQYF.

The CDR3 reads CASSSGGGAQETQYF. Here the CDR3 DNA reads TGTGCCAGCTCCAGCGGGGGGGGTGCCCAAGAGACCCAGTACTTC. V is TRBV28 and J is TRBJ2-5; 10 bases align to TRBD2. The CDR3 consists of 15 residues. V shed 8 bases, J shed 1 base, and the junction held 7 bases outside the gene matches. CDR1 is MDHEN, CDR2 SYDVKM, per germline.

The chain couples TRBV18 to TRBJ2-2, with D unclear. Germline V CDR1 and CDR2: KGHSH, LQKENI. CDR3 size: 13 residues. Trimming removed 2 bases from V and 6 bases from J, with 7 bases in between. The CDR3 DNA sequence: TGTGCCAGCTCACCAGTACAGTCCGGGGAGCTGTTTTTT. Amino acid sequence: CASSPVQSGELFF.

The rearrangement uses TRBV3-1 (or the pseudogene TRBV3-2) and TRBJ2-5; 8 bases agree with TRBD2. The V segment lost 2 bases and the J segment 3 bases; nucleotides outside the gene matches: 11. From germline, CDR1 is LGHDT and CDR2 YNNKEL (reference sequence). The CDR3 runs 17 residues. The CDR3, as DNA: TGTGCCAGCAGCCAATGGGGCTCTCGGGGGGGCGAAGAGACCCAGTACTTC. It yields the protein CASSQWGSRGGEETQYF.

This chain links TRBV5-1 with TRBJ2-7; D remains unclear. CDR1 and CDR2 (germline): SGHRS, YFSETQ. This CDR3 is built from 15 residues. V lost 0 bases and J lost 3, with 13 bases in between. CDR3 coding DNA: TGCGCCAGCAGCTTGGCCACCTCCTTCAGCTACGAGCAGTACTTC. Translated, it gives CASSLATSFSYEQYF.

Only a few counts were recorded for this clone. The V call is TRBV25-1, the J call TRBJ1-1; D gene uncertain. The CDR3 totals 13 residues. Deletions cut 6 bases from V and 10 bases from J, with 18 bases between. Germline V gene data show CDR1 as MGHDK and CDR2 as SYGVNS. CDR3 DNA: TGTGCCAGCAGATTCGGTAATGGGCTAATAGCTTTCTTT. It specifies CASRFGNGLIAFF.

This rearrangement joins TRBV6-5 to TRBJ1-1, with 7 bases lining up with TRBD1. The germline V gene has CDR1 MNHEY and CDR2 SVGAGI. V was pared by 0 bases and J by 0 bases, with 1 base of the junction left unmatched. This CDR3 has 15 residues. CDR3 coding DNA: TGTGCCAGCAGTTACTCCCAGGGGGTGAACACTGAAGCTTTCTTT. Amino acids: CASSYSQGVNTEAFF.

This clone was counted a single time. The chain couples TRBV10-1 to TRBJ1-6, with D tentatively TRBD1 (5 bases). This CDR3 has 13 amino acids. The V and J ends lost 8 bases and 7 bases respectively, with 12 bases between them. In germline, CDR1 is WNHNN, CDR2 SYGVQD (reference sequence). The CDR3 here is CASPGVDNSPLHF. The DNA for the CDR3 is TGCGCCAGCCCGGGGGTAGACAATTCACCCCTCCACTTT.

This sequence joins TRBV5-1 and TRBJ2-2; TRBD2 matches 11 bases. V shed 6 bases and J 2 bases; nucleotides not matched to a gene: 6. Germline assignment: CDR1 SGHRS and CDR2 YFSETQ. This CDR3 is 16 amino acids long. For the CDR3, the DNA is TGCGCCAGCAACCTAGCGGGGGGACCTAACACCGGGGAGCTGTTTTTT. This translates into CASNLAGGPNTGELFF. Full variable domain (outside the CDR3, taken from reference TRBV5-1 and TRBJ2-2): KAGVTQTPRYLIKTRGQQVTLSCSPISGHRSVSWYQQTPGQGLQFLFEYFSETQRNKGNFPGRFSGRQFSNSRSEMNVSTLELGDSALYLCASNLAGGPNTGELFFGEGSRLTVL.

This sequence joins TRBV18 and TRBJ1-1; perhaps TRBD1 as D (5 bases). V was cut by 9 bases and J by 0 bases, with 11 bases left in between. Per the germline V gene, CDR1 is KGHSH and CDR2 is LQKENI. The CDR3 extends over 13 amino acids. The DNA of the CDR3 is TGTGCCAGTTTCAGACAGTTGAACACTGAAGCTTTCTTT. Translated: CASFRQLNTEAFF.

J is TRBJ1-2 and V is TRBV28; 8 bases match TRBD1. The CDR3 totals 14 residues. Unmatched junction bases numbered 10, after V lost 5 bases and J lost 8 bases. Germline assignment: CDR1 MDHEN and CDR2 SYDVKM. CDR3 region: CASSTRPGGSGYTF. In DNA form, the CDR3 reads TGTGCCAGCAGTACCAGACCAGGGGGCAGCGGCTACACCTTC.

The gene calls are TRBV6-2 or TRBV6-3 and TRBJ2-3; possibly TRBD2 for D (5 bases). The CDR3 length is 13 residues. Germline values: CDR1 MNHEY, CDR2 SVGEGT. With 5 bases removed from V and 4 bases from J, the gap between germline ends came to 10 bases. The DNA of the CDR3 is TGTGCCAGCAGTCAAAAGGAGGCAGATACGCAGTATTTT. Translated: CASSQKEADTQYF.

The CDR3 nucleotides read TGTGCCAGCAGTTTTCGACAGGGCGACACCATATATTTT. Protein: CASSFRQGDTIYF. The chain has TRBV27 and TRBJ1-3, with 7 nucleotides matching TRBD1. Germline CDR1 and CDR2: MNHEY and SMNVEV (reference sequence). V was clipped by 3 bases and J by 8 bases; unmatched bases: 4. The CDR3 runs to 13 residues.

Worth noting for this clone: The junction does not match germline at one end; this may be a read error. V and J are TRBV4-1 and TRBJ1-2, with D unclear. The length of the CDR3 is 15 residues. Germline loops: CDR1 MGHRA, CDR2 YSYEKL. CDR3 in DNA: TGCACCAGCAGCCAAGATCCGGGAACTAACTATGGCTACACCTTC. Translating it yields CTSSQDPGTNYGYTF.

The chain is built from TRBV28 and TRBJ1-1, with TRBD1 matching over 9 bases. V shed 5 bases, J shed 7 bases, and the junction held 5 bases outside the gene matches. Germline V lookup: CDR1 MDHEN, CDR2 SYDVKM. The CDR3 is made up of 13 amino acids. The CDR3 bases are TGTGCCAGCAGTACAGGGGGCCCATATGAAGCTTTCTTT. This translates into CASSTGGPYEAFF.

V and J are TRBV5-1 and TRBJ1-2; D gene unclear. Germline loops: CDR1 SGHRS, CDR2 YFSETQ. Trimming stripped 0 bases from V and 8 bases from J, with 11 bases between. The CDR3 contains 13 residues. The CDR3 loop is CASSLATSEGYTF. CDR3 DNA: TGCGCCAGCAGCTTGGCGACTAGCGAAGGCTACACCTTC.

This clone was detected only once. The V call is TRBV6-5, the J call TRBJ2-7; 13 bases are shared with TRBD2. The CDR3 is 15 amino acids. J gave up 2 bases and V 7 bases, and 5 bases lay outside the gene matches. CDR1 and CDR2 from the germline V gene are MNHEY and SVGAGI. The CDR3 bases are TGTGCCAGCACCCGGACTAGCGGGGGTACCTACGAGCAGTACTTC. It is translated as CASTRTSGGTYEQYF.